The entry below gives a single TCR beta chain sequence along with its context. It has no known antigen specificity. Base quality data are lacking; no much larger clone is found one base away. The CDR3 covers 15 residues, taking in both the cysteine and the phenylalanine. Of the read, only the CDR3 DNA is kept; its 45 bases are in frame from base 1. This sample is drawn from a study of Ad26.COV2.S vaccination and SARS-CoV-2 variants (dated by TCRdb to the early 2020s). In the study overall: Vaccine-arm donors came from COV1001, a multicentre, randomized, double-blind, placebo-controlled phase I-IIa trial of Ad26.COV2.S in healthy adults. A total of 32 samples were included in the TCR-sequenced set, comprising about 20 Ad26.COV2.S vaccine recipients, 5 placebo recipients and 8 SARS-CoV-2 convalescent individuals. Dosing of Ad26.COV2.S was intramuscular, at either 5x10^10 or 1x10^11 viral particles, delivered as one shot or as two shots spaced 56 days apart. TCRbeta repertoire sequencing served as the tool for gauging how specific and how broad the SARS-CoV-2-reactive T cell receptors were following Ad26.COV2.S vaccination. Participants in the trial were split at random into five groups of five each, receiving low-dose or high-dose Ad26.COV2.S once or twice, or else placebo on both occasions. Throughout the experiments and outcome assessment, investigators stayed blinded to trial group allocation.

General study outcomes and caveats: Vaccine and placebo recipients had comparable non-spike TCR breadth, which fits with the vaccine containing only spike. The study was not powered for comparison of responses between vaccine doses or regimens. According to the authors, total T cell responses may have been underestimated by the TCR breadth and depth analyses. Higher spike-specific TCR breadth was observed in Ad26.COV2.S recipients than in placebo recipients (P = 0.0014). After vaccination, substantial breadth of spike-specific CD8+ and CD4+ T cell responses was reported.

The sample's treatment or condition label, in plain terms: roughly 19 received Ad26.COV2.S at low or high dose, single or two shots; 5 received placebo; per-sample allocation not given. For vaccine and placebo recipients, repertoires were sequenced using samples collected on day 63 after the first injection. Between 29 July and 7 August 2020, Cohort 1b enrolled some 25 adults aged 18-55 years at one site in Boston, USA. Ad26.COV2.S was a replication-incompetent adenovirus type 26 vector expressing a prefusion-stabilized SARS-CoV-2 spike protein from the original Wuhan strain. The immunoSEQ Assay was used to sequence TCRbeta CDR3 regions. After extraction, genomic DNA underwent amplification by bias-controlled multiplex PCR, followed by high-throughput sequencing. Per the source publication's procedure: Collapsing and filtering of sequences were performed to quantify the absolute abundance of each unique TCRbeta CDR3 region. T cell fraction was estimated by normalizing TCRbeta template counts to usable DNA, with usable DNA measured through amplification of reference genes found in all nucleated cells. Repertoire TCRs were annotated as SARS-CoV-2-specific by exact matching of V gene, CDR3 amino acid sequence and J gene to a known reactive TCR set. The reference SARS-CoV-2 TCR set came from MIRA and was filtered for enrichment in COVID-19-positive ImmuneCODE repertoires, removing public or cross-reactive TCRs. Drawing on the MIRA antigens, annotated TCRs were analysed further at the level of specific ORF or position within ORF. Breadth was defined as annotated unique rearrangements over total unique productive rearrangements; depth was the summed frequency of those rearrangements. TCR breadth was compared between groups using two-sided Wilcoxon rank-sum tests. This immuneACCESS table, as held by TCRdb, lists in-frame sequences with V and J called but not all clones. Of the missing ones, under half trace to an unresolved V gene in checked studies; the others have no known cause. The D gene and trimming were derived from the DNA, and the V and J assignments and clone size from that table. The sample table holds a few hundred thousand clones, of which less than 95% were seen once. The ten most abundant clones make up more than 3.5% of the sample.

This sequence uses TRBV21-1 and TRBJ1-5; the D segment call TRBD1 is taken from the table without a DNA check. TRBV21-1 is termed a pseudogene. The TCR sequence derives from a person between 18 and 60 years old who received the Ad26.COV2.S COVID-19 vaccine or a placebo. The sample was peripheral blood, taken in a trial of Ad26.COV2.S vaccine versus placebo. CDR3 sequence: CASSKVHRHYQPQHF. The DNA sequence follows: TGTGCCAGCAGCAAAGTGCACAGGCACTATCAGCCCCAGCATTTT.